The entry that follows covers one T cell receptor (beta chain) sequence. Its antigen is still unknown. Base qualities are not recorded, but no much larger clone differs from it by a single base. At the junction V is shortened by 5 bases and J by 1 base, with 11 bases in between. The germline V gene sets CDR1 to MDHEN and CDR2 to SYDVKM. The CDR3 runs 14 residues from the cysteine to the phenylalanine. The sequence is cut down to CDR3 DNA, 42 bases in frame from base 1. Libraries were constructed by the immunoSEQ multiplex PCR assay. For the multiplex PCR, a mixture combining 60 forward primers for TCR Vbeta segments and 13 reverse primers for TCR Jbeta segments was used. The CDR3 region of rearranged TCR beta genes was amplified from genomic DNA by a multiplex PCR assay. The Illumina HiSeq System was used to sequence the amplified TCR beta libraries as 87-base-pair reads. The paper's data handling went like this. In a later analysis, approximately 74 million unique TCR beta chains were counted across the roughly 700 repertoires, and about 10 million of these chains were shared by at least two donors. A nearest-neighbor algorithm error-corrected the raw reads and collapsed the reads into unique sequences, merging closely related sequences to remove PCR and sequencing errors. Alignment of CDR3 sequences to IMGT reference sequences was used to assign V, D and J gene segments. For a sequence to be retained, a match of at least six nucleotides was required to both a V gene segment and a J gene segment. A rearrangement counted as productive if the CDR3 had no stop codons and remained in frame with V and J, and every other rearrangement counted as non-productive. CDR3 was defined by IMGT convention, running from the second conserved V-encoded cysteine to the conserved J-encoded phenylalanine. Sequences without an unambiguous match to a single V gene segment were excluded from the earlier analysis of 450 to 750 of the donors. An earlier analysis of 587 of the donors called V segments functional above 56.7% productive rearrangements and segregating when the between-donor standard deviation exceeded 5%. A statistical classification framework was built for diagnosing cytomegalovirus status from the catalog of TCR beta chain sequences. In a later analysis, TCR nucleotide sequences were compared against IMGT/GENE-DB human TR gene sequences so that V and J genes could be assigned. A later analysis assigned CDR3 sequences and most-parsimonious VDJ recombination scenarios with the TCRdist pipeline. In a later analysis, each TCR beta chain was defined by its CDR3 amino acid sequence together with its V-gene family, and reads without a unique V-gene family were excluded. A later analysis removed roughly 590 highly shared, low-generation-probability nucleotide sequences to deal with suspected cross-contamination and a sequencing artifact. For each public chain, a later analysis derived a clonal expansion index from normalized ranks of inferred template counts within each repertoire. A later analysis computed generation probabilities with a VDJ recombination model fitted to out-of-frame rearrangements, and checked the results against IGoR. In a later analysis, TCR-TCR, TCR-HLA and TCR-CMV co-occurrence was scored with hypergeometric tests, and a repertoire-size bias correction was applied to TCR pairs. A later analysis estimated false discovery rates by permuting HLA or CMV assignments 20 times. In a later analysis, co-occurring TCRs were grouped using DBSCAN, with TCRdist sequence similarity added in when clustering inside HLA-allele-positive subsets. Repertoires with fewer than 30,000 or more than 120,000 public chains, plus five repertoires with anomalous nucleotide sharing, were excluded from co-occurrence clustering. Drawn from immuneACCESS, this table holds only the in-frame rearrangements with V and J called that TCRdb kept. Clones are partly lost; checked studies trace under half to an unresolved V gene and leave the rest unexplained. V, J and clone size reflect that table, while D and trimming were determined from the DNA. This sample holds about 190,000 clones; roughly four fifths were observed only once. Clones ranked in the top ten supply 3% to 3.5% of the sample.

In total, approximately 610 healthy bone marrow donors made up the cohort. At the time of sampling, every cohort member was nominally healthy, though immune exposures that went unrecorded were likely present. The donor tested CMV seropositive and was one of the 289 seropositive cohort members. Every donor gave a peripheral blood sample, and the peripheral blood mononuclear cells from that sample were used for TCR beta sequencing. Genomic DNA extraction from the blood cell samples was performed with the Qiagen DNeasy Blood Extraction Kit. These data belong to a study of cytomegalovirus exposure and HLA in healthy donors (dated by TCRdb to 2015 to 2018). For the study in its entirety: An earlier analysis of roughly 570 of the donors reported approximately 280 Gb of sequence data and 90 million to 120 million unique TCR beta sequences obtained from around 180 million T cells. Roughly 300 gigabases of sequencing data and approximately 85 million unique TCR sequences were included in an early release covering around 600 HLA-typed donors. Among the roughly 390 genotyped donors, 81% belonged to the genetic ancestry cluster associated with self-reported Caucasian donors. The study was designed to test whether signatures of past pathogen exposure could be identified by cataloging public T cell receptors. The study profiled the T cell repertoires of under 700 subjects by immunosequencing and related them to cytomegalovirus serostatus. Along with the approximately 620-subject first cohort, a separate validation cohort of about 110 different subjects was used. To predict cytomegalovirus infection status, the study combined high-throughput TCR immunosequencing, statistical association of individual TCRs with disease status, and machine learning. In a later analysis, previously published TCR beta repertoires from about 670 donors were re-analyzed and high-resolution HLA genotyping was added so that TCR occurrence patterns could be studied. Rather than using new phenotypic data, the later analysis identified candidate immune exposures from TCR beta sequences and from how often those sequences occurred across donors. An earlier analysis of around 580 of the donors used high-throughput TCR beta sequencing to judge whether each TCR beta V gene segment behaved as functional or pseudogenic. Donor age, sex, ethnicity and CMV serostatus were collected together with the repertoire data. In a later genetic analysis, genome-wide SNP genotypes for about 55% of the roughly 700 donors were used, and that subset was treated as a discovery cohort. All discovery cohort repertoires had been generated on a single sequencing platform. Both class I and class II loci were covered by HLA typing, at four-digit resolution. The number of typed donors differed by locus: roughly 629-640 for A, B, C, DRB1 and DQB1; approximately 530 for DQA1; around 610 for DPA1; and around 450 for DPB1. Because of strong linkage in the cohort, a few DR-DQ haplotypes were treated as single units for association and clustering. On average, 235,054 unique TCR beta nucleotide sequences were sequenced per donor among 398 genotyped donors of the cohort, with 15% to 20% of those sequences being non-productive.

Points the paper makes about the study in general: In this cohort, only TCR beta chains were sequenced, and detectable features were limited by the absence of alpha or paired-chain data. Correlated functional status among segregating V segments might reflect linkage disequilibrium, but an unknown experimental factor could not be ruled out. In vitro tests confirmed that a few of the cytomegalovirus-associated TCR beta chains recognize cytomegalovirus antigens. A further reported finding was that TCR beta sequences accurately predicted the HLA-A and HLA-B alleles for most subjects in the first cohort. The study gave a list of under 200 TCR beta chains associated with cytomegalovirus. A later analysis associated about 17,000 TCR beta sequences with specific HLA alleles at a false discovery rate of 0.05. Most CMV-associated TCR beta chains appeared to be HLA-restricted in a later analysis, and the HLA associations seemed to be driven largely by CMV exposure. A cluster of highly shared sequence variants was judged likely to represent a technical artifact of the sequencing pipeline. Compared with equally common non-associated chains, HLA-associated TCR beta chains in a later analysis were more clonally expanded and had lower generation probabilities. Broadly in line with IMGT annotations, most TCR beta V segments showed up in productive rearrangements about 87% or about 30% of the time in an earlier analysis of about 500 of the donors. Because counts were too low, around 18 rarely observed V segments, including chromosome 9 orphons, were left out of the earlier analysis of some 600 of the donors. According to a later analysis, TCR association rates differed among HLA loci, with DRB1 alleles showing the most associated TCRs and HLA-C alleles showing the fewest. CMV serostatus was the only immune exposure information available for the cohort. Because the 87-base-pair reads could not distinguish some IMGT-functional V segments, including TRBV6-2 and TRBV6-3, those segments were excluded. HLA typing was unavailable for some donors at each locus, so association tests used only the typed subset. Sequencing depth was assumed to be roughly uniform across donors in the presence/absence analyses, though that assumption may not hold. Compared with the roughly 700-donor mean, donors in an Asian-associated ancestry cluster had fewer N-insertions in productive TCRs, according to a later genetic analysis. Strong co-occurrence of HLA alleles, especially DR and DQ, made assigning TCR associations to individual alleles difficult. The authors suggested that the approach could potentially be extended to other disease states and immunological phenotypes. Several of the top co-occurrence clusters appeared to be linked to parvovirus B19, influenza, CMV and Epstein-Barr virus, according to a later analysis. The classifier was reported to diagnose cytomegalovirus status with high specificity and sensitivity in both the original cohort and the validation cohort. In a later genetic analysis, a missense DCLRE1C variant was associated with V-gene and J-gene trimming of TCR beta chains, and the association was replicated in an independent cohort. Most TCR sequences were observed very rarely across donors, whereas some public TCRs were present in many individuals.

Source material: PBMCs. Recombination connected TRBV28 to TRBJ1-1, with the D gene uncertain. The source is a woman in her twenties or thirties in good health and CMV-seropositive. The CDR3 region has the sequence CASSSKEWNTEAFF. The DNA sequence is given as TGTGCCAGCAGTAGTAAGGAGTGGAACACTGAAGCTTTCTTT.